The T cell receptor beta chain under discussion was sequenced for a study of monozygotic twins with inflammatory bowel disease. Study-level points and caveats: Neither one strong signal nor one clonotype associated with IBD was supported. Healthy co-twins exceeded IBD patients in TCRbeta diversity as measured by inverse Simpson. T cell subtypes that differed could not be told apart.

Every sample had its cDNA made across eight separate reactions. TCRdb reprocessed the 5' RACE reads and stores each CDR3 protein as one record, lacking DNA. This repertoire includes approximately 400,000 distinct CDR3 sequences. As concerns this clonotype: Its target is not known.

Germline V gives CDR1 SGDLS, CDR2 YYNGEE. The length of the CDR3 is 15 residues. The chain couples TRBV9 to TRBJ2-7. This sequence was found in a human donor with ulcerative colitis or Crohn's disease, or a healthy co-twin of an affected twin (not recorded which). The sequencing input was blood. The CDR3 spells CASSVSWTGPYEQYF.